Listed here is a single TCR beta chain. Its cognate antigen is unknown. These data belong to a study of cytomegalovirus exposure and HLA in healthy donors. Study at large: The approximately 110 validation repertoires used a platform that matched the one used for the approximately 690 first-cohort repertoires, as a later analysis reported. Study-wide findings and caveats: In vitro work confirmed that a few CMV-associated chains recognize CMV antigens. Associated with cytomegalovirus, according to the listing, were some 150 TCR beta chains. TCR sequences were mostly rare, though some public TCRs occurred in many donors.

Repertoires were generated with immunoSEQ multiplex PCR, while TCRdb's copy carries only in-frame clones and drops some. Of 66,000 or so clones detected, 95% to 98% appear once; the ten largest clones hold around 1.5%. V dropped 1 base and J dropped 2; count of bases not matched to a gene: 3. The CDR3 is 15 residues long. The germline V gene encodes CDR1 MNHNS and CDR2 SASEGT. The genes are TRBV6-1 and TRBJ2-5, with 8 bases identical to TRBD1. The specimen was PBMCs. This TCR came from a woman in her late teens or twenties in good health and CMV-seropositive. Written as DNA, the CDR3 is TGTGCCAGCAGTGAAGGCAGGGGGCGACAAGAGACCCAGTACTTC. Protein sequence: CASSEGRGRQETQYF.